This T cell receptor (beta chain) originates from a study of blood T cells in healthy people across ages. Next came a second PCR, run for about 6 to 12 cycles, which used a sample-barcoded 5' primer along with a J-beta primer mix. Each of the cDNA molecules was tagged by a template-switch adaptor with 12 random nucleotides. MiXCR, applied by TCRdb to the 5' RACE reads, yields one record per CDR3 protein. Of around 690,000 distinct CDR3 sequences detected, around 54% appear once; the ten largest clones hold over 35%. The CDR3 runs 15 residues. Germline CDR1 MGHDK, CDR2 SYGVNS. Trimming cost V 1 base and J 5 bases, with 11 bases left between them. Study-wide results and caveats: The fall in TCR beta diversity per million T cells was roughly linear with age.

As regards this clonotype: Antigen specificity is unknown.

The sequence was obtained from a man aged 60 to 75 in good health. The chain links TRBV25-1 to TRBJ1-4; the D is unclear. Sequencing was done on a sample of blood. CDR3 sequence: CASSESFGPNEKLFF. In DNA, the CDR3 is TGTGCCAGCAGTGAATCGTTCGGACCCAATGAAAAACTGTTTTTT.